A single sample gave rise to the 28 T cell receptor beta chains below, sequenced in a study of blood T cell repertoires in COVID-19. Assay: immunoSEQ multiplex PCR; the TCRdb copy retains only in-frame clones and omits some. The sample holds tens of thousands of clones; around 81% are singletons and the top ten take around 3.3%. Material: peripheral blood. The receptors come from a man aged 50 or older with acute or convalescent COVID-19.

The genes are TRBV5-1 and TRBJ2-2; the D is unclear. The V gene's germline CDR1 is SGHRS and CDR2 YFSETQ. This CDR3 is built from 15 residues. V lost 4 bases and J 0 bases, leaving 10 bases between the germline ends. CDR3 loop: CASSVSASNTGELFF. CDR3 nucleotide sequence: TGCGCCAGCAGCGTGAGCGCATCGAACACCGGGGAGCTGTTTTTT.

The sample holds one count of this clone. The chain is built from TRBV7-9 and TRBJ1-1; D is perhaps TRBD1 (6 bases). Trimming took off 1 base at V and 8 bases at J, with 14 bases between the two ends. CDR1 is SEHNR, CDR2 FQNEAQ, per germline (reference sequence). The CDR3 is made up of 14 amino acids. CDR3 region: CASSLDGWQGEAFF. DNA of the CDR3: TGTGCCAGCAGCTTAGATGGGTGGCAGGGGGAAGCTTTCTTT.

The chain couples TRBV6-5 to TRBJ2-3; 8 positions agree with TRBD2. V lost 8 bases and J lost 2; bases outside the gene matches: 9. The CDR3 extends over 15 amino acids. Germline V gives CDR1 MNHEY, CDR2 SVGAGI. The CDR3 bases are TGTGCCAGCGGATGGGGTAGCGGGGTCACAGATACGCAGTATTTT. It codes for CASGWGSGVTDTQYF.

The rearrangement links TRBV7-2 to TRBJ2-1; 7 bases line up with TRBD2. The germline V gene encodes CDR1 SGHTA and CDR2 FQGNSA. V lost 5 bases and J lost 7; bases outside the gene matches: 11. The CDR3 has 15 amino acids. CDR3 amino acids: CASSPSRTRANEQFF. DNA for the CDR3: TGTGCCAGCAGCCCCTCAAGGACTAGAGCGAATGAGCAGTTCTTC.

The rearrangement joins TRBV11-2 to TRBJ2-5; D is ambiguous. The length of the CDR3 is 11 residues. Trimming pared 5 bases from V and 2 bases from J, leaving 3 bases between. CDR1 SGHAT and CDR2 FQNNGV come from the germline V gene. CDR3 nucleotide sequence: TGTGCCAGCAGCCTTCAAGAGACCCAGTACTTC. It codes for CASSLQETQYF.

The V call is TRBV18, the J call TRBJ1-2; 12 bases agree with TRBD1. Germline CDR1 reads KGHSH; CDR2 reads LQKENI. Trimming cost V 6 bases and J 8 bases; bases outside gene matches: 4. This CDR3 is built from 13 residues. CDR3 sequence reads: CASSGTGGEGYTF. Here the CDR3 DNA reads TGTGCCAGCTCGGGGACAGGGGGCGAAGGCTACACCTTC. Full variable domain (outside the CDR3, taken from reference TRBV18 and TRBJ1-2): NAGVMQNPRHLVRRRGQEARLRCSPMKGHSHVYWYRQLPEEGLKFMVYLQKENIIDESGMPKERFSAEFPKEGPSILRIQQVVRGDSAAYFCASSGTGGEGYTFGSGTRLTVV.

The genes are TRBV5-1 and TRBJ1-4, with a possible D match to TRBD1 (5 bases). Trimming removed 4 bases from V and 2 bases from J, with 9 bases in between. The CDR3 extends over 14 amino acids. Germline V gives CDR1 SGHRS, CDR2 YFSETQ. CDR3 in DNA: TGCGCCAGCAGCCCAGGGCTCACTAATGAAAAACTGTTTTTT. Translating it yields CASSPGLTNEKLFF. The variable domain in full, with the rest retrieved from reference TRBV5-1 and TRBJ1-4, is KAGVTQTPRYLIKTRGQQVTLSCSPISGHRSVSWYQQTPGQGLQFLFEYFSETQRNKGNFPGRFSGRQFSNSRSEMNVSTLELGDSALYLCASSPGLTNEKLFFGSGTQLSVL.

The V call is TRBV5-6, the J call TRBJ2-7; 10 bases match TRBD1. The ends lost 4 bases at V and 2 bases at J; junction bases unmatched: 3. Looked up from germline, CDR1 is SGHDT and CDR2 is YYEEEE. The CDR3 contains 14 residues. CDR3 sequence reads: CASSPGQGPYEQYF. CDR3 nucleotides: TGTGCCAGCAGCCCGGGACAGGGGCCCTACGAGCAGTACTTC.

DNA for the CDR3: TGTGCCAGCAGCGGTGCAGGGTCAACTAATGAAAAACTGTTTTTT. Amino acids: CASSGAGSTNEKLFF. This chain joins TRBV9 and TRBJ1-4; the D gene is possibly TRBD1 (5 bases). Trimming cost V 3 bases and J 0 bases, with 9 bases left between them. The CDR3 is made up of 15 amino acids. Germline V CDR1 and CDR2: SGDLS, YYNGEE.

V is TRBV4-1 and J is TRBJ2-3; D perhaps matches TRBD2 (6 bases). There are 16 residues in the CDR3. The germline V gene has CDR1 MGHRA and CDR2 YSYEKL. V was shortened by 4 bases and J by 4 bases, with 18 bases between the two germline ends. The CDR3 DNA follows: TGCGCCAGCAGCCCAGAAATATGGGGGGATGCAGATACGCAGTATTTT. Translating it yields CASSPEIWGDADTQYF.

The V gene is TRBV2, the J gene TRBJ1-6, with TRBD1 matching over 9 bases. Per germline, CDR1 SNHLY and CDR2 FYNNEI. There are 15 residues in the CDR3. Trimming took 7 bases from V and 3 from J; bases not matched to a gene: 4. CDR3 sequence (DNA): TGTGCCAGCACCGACAGGGGGGGCTATAATTCACCCCTCCACTTT. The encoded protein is CASTDRGGYNSPLHF.

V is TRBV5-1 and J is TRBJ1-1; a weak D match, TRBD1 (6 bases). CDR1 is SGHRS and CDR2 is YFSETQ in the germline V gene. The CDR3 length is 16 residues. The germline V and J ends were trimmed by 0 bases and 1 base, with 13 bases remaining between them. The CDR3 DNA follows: TGCGCCAGCAGCTTGGCCACCGGGACAAAGAACACTGAAGCTTTCTTT. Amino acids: CASSLATGTKNTEAFF.

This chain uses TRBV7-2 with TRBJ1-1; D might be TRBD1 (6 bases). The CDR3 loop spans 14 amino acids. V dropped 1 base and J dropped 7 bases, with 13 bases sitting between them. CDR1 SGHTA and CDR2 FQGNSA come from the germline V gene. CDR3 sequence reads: CASSLGAGVDEAFF. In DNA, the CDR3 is TGTGCCAGCAGCTTAGGGGCAGGGGTTGATGAAGCTTTCTTT.

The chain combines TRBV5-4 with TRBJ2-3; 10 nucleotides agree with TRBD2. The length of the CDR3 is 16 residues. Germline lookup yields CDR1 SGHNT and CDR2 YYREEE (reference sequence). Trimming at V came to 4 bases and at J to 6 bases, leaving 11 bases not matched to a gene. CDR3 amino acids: CASSPTSGKLTDTQYF. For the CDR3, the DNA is TGTGCCAGCAGCCCAACTAGCGGGAAGCTAACCGATACGCAGTATTTT.

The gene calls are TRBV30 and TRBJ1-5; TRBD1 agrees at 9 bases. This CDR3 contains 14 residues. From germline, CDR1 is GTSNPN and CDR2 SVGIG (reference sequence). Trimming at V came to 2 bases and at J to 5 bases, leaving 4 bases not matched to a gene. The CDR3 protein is CAWSLGQGDQPQHF. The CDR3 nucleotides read TGTGCCTGGAGTTTGGGACAGGGTGATCAGCCCCAGCATTTT.

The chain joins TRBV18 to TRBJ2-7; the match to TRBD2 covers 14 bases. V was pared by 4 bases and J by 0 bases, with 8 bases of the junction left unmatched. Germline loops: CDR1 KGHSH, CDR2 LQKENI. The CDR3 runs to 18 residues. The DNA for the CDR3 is TGTGCCAGCTCACAAAGGGGACTAGCGGGGGTGAGCTCCTACGAGCAGTACTTC. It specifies CASSQRGLAGVSSYEQYF.

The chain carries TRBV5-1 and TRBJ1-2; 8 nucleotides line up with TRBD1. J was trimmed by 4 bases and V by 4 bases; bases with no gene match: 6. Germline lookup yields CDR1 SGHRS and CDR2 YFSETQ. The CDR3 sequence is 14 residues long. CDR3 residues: CASSPGQGGYGYTF. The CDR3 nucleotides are TGCGCCAGCAGCCCCGGACAGGGTGGCTATGGCTACACCTTC.

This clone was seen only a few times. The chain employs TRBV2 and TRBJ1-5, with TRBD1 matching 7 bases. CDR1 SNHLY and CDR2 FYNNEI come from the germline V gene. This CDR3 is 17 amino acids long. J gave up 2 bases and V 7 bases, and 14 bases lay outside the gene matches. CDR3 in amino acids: CASTSVGGGSGNQPQHF. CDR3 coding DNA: TGTGCCAGCACCTCGGTTGGAGGGGGCAGTGGCAATCAGCCCCAGCATTTT.

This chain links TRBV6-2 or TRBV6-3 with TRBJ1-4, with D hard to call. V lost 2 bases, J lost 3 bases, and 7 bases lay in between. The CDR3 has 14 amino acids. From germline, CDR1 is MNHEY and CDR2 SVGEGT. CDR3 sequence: CASSYGGANEKLFF. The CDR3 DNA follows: TGTGCCAGCAGTTACGGCGGGGCTAATGAAAAACTGTTTTTT.

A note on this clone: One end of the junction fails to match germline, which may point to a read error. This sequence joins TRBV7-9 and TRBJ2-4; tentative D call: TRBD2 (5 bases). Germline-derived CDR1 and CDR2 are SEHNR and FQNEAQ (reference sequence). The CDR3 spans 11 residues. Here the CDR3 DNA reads TGCTCCGAAGAAGAGGGAAACATTCAGTACTTC. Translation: CSEEEGNIQYF.

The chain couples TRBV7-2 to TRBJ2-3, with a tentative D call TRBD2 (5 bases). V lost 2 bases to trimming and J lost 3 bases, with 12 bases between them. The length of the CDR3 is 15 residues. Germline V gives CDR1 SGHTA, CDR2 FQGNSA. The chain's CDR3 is CASSLYQRITDTQYF. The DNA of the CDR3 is TGTGCCAGCAGCTTATACCAGCGGATAACAGATACGCAGTATTTT. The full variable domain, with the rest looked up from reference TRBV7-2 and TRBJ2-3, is GAGVSQSPSNKVTEKGKDVELRCDPISGHTALYWYRQSLGQGLEFLIYFQGNSAPDKSGLPSDRFSAERTGGSVSTLTIQRTQQEDSAVYLCASSLYQRITDTQYFGPGTRLTVL.

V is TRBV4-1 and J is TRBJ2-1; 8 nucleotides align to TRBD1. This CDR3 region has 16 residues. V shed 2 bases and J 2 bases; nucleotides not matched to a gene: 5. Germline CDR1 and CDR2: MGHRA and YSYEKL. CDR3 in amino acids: CASSQPGQGPYNEQFF. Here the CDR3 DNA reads TGCGCCAGCAGCCAACCTGGACAGGGCCCCTACAATGAGCAGTTCTTC.

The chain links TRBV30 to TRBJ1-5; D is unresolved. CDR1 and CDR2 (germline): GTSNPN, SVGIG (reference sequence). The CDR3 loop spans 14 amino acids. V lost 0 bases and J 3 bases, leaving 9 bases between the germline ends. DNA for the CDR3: TGTGCCTGGAGTGTTTCTCAACTCAATCAGCCCCAGCATTTT. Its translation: CAWSVSQLNQPQHF.

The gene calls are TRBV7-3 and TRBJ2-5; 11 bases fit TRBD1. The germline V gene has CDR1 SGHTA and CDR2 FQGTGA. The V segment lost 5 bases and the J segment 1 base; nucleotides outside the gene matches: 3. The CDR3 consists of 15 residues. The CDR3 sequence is CASSPGTGGQETQYF. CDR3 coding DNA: TGTGCCAGCAGCCCTGGGACAGGGGGCCAAGAGACCCAGTACTTC. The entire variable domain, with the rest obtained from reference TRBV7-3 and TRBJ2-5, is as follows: GAGVSQTPSNKVTEKGKYVELRCDPISGHTALYWYRQSLGQGPEFLIYFQGTGAADDSGLPNDRFFAVRPEGSVSTLKIQRTERGDSAVYLCASSPGTGGQETQYFGPGTRLLVL.

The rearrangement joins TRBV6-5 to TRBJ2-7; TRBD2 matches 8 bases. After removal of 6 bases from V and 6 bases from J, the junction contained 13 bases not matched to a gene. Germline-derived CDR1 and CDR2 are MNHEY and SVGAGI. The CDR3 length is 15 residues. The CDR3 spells CASSPASGRGFEQYF. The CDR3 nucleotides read TGTGCCAGCAGCCCGGCCAGCGGGAGAGGGTTCGAGCAGTACTTC.

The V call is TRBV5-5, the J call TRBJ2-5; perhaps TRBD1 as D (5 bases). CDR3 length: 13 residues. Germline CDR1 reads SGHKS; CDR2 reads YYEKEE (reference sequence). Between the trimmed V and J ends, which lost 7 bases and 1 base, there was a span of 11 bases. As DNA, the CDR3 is TGTGCCAGCCTCAGACAGCCCCAAGAGACCCAGTACTTC. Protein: CASLRQPQETQYF.

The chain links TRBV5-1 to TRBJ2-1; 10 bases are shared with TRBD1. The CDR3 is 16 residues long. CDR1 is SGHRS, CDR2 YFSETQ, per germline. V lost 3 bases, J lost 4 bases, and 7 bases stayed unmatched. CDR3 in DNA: TGCGCCAGCAGCTCAACCGGGACAGGGGATTACAATGAGCAGTTCTTC. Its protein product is CASSSTGTGDYNEQFF.

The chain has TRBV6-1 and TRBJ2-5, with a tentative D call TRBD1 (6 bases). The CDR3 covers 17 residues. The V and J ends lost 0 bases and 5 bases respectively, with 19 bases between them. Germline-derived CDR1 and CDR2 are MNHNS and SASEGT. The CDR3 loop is CASSEAMGAHPRETQYF. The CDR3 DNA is TGTGCCAGCAGTGAAGCGATGGGGGCACACCCCAGGGAGACCCAGTACTTC.